The rows below give T cell receptor beta chains drawn from one sample of a study of cytomegalovirus exposure and HLA in healthy donors. The protocol was immunoSEQ multiplex PCR, while the TCRdb copy is restricted to in-frame clones and leaves out a portion. Here the sample spans a few hundred thousand clones, around 86% being singletons. The sequenced sample was PBMCs. These receptors were taken from a woman younger than 30 in good health and CMV-seronegative. The CDR3 runs from the conserved cysteine through the conserved F or W. D genes are given only for firm matches. Some rows have no size entry. The others give once, few or many, or a class for an expanded clone.

J gene | D gene | V gene | clone size | CDR3 DNA | CDR3 protein
TRBJ2-7 | - | TRBV11-2 | - | TGTGCCAGCAGCTTATATACAGGAGAGCAGTACTTC | CASSLYTGEQYF
TRBJ2-1 | - | TRBV4-1 | - | TGCGCCAGCAGCCAAGATGCAGTGAATGAGCAGTTCTTC | CASSQDAVNEQFF
TRBJ2-1 | - | TRBV7-6 | - | TGTGCCAGCAGCTTAGCGTCAGGGCACAATGAGCAGTTCTTC | CASSLASGHNEQFF
TRBJ2-7 | TRBD2 | TRBV9 | - | TGTGCCAGCAGCCCCGCGACTAGCGAACCCTACGAGCAGTACTTC | CASSPATSEPYEQYF
TRBJ2-1 | - | TRBV6-1 | - | TGTGCCAGCAGTGAAATTAGACAGGGGGGGTTGAGCGGGAGCTTAGGGGAGCAGTTCTTC | CASSEIRQGGLSGSLGEQFF
TRBJ2-7 | TRBD2 | TRBV5-4 | - | TGTGCCAGCAGCTTGGTCGGACTAGCGGCCTACGAGCAGTACTTC | CASSLVGLAAYEQYF
TRBJ2-5 | TRBD2 | TRBV9 | once | TGTGCCAGCAGCGTAGGGGCTAGCGGGACCGCCCTTGAGACCCAGTACTTC | CASSVGASGTALETQYF
TRBJ2-7 | - | TRBV4-1 | - | TGCGCCAGCAGCTCACAGGTGACGGGACTCCTATGGGTCGAGCAGTACTTC | CASSSQVTGLLWVEQYF
TRBJ2-3 | TRBD2 | TRBV29-1 | - | TGCAGCGTTGAAGTGGGTAGCGGGGCGGATACGCAGTATTTT | CSVEVGSGADTQYF
TRBJ2-7 | TRBD2 | TRBV9 | - | TGTGCCAGCAGCTCGGGACTAGTTGACGAGCAGTACTTC | CASSSGLVDEQYF
TRBJ1-5 | TRBD1 | TRBV2 | - | TGTGCCAGCAGCCTTGACAGGGGGAAGCCCCAGCATTTT | CASSLDRGKPQHF
TRBJ2-7 | TRBD2 | TRBV6-5 | - | TGTGCCAGCAACCTTGGGGGCGGGAGGGCCTACGAGCAGTACTTC | CASNLGGGRAYEQYF
TRBJ1-5 | - | TRBV27 | - | TGTGCCAGCAGTTTTTCAGGGATCCAGCCCCAGCATTTT | CASSFSGIQPQHF
TRBJ1-2 | TRBD1 | TRBV30 | - | TGTGCCTGGGGAAGACAGGGCGACACTTTTTATGGCTACACCTTC | CAWGRQGDTFYGYTF
TRBJ2-1 | TRBD2 | TRBV19 | once | TGTGCCAGTAGTATAGATCTCGGGCTAGCGGGAAGGGTCTACAATGAGCAGTTCTTC | CASSIDLGLAGRVYNEQFF
TRBJ2-1 | TRBD2 | TRBV10-3 | - | TGTGCCACCCGAGGGGCAGCGGGAGATGGGAATGAGCAGTTCTTC | CATRGAAGDGNEQFF
TRBJ2-2 | - | TRBV29-1 | - | TGCAGCGTTGTTAGCGAAAACACCGGGGAGCTGTTTTTT | CSVVSENTGELFF
TRBJ2-7 | TRBD2 | TRBV11-1 | - | TGTGCCAGCAGCCGACTAGCGGGGTCCTACGAGCAGTACTTC | CASSRLAGSYEQYF
TRBJ1-2 | - | TRBV11-2 | - | TGTGCCAGCAGCCCCGACTGGACAACGACGGGCTACACCTTC | CASSPDWTTTGYTF
TRBJ1-1 | - | TRBV19 | - | TGTGCCAGTACGGAACAGGCTTCGGGCACTGAAGCTTTCTTT | CASTEQASGTEAFF
TRBJ2-4 | - | TRBV29-1 | once | TGCAGCGTTGTGGACTACAAAAACATTCAGTACTTC | CSVVDYKNIQYF
TRBJ2-7 | TRBD1 | TRBV7-9 | once | TGTGCCAGCAGCCCACAGGGGTTCTACGAGCAGTACTTC | CASSPQGFYEQYF
TRBJ1-2 | - | TRBV29-1 | - | TGCAGCGTTGAGGGGACAACTAACTATGGCTACACCTTC | CSVEGTTNYGYTF
TRBJ2-7 | TRBD2 | TRBV4-3 | - | TGCGCCAGCAGCCAAGAATGGACTAGCGGGAGGGGATGGGTCTACGAGCAGTACTTC | CASSQEWTSGRGWVYEQYF
TRBJ2-1 | TRBD1 | TRBV11-3 | once | TGTGCCAGCAGCTTTCGGGGGACAGGGTTAAATGAGCAGTTCTTC | CASSFRGTGLNEQFF
TRBJ1-1 | - | TRBV28 | - | TGTGCCAGCAGTTTTCGGGTGGGAGGGGTGCCTGAAGCTTTCTTT | CASSFRVGGVPEAFF
TRBJ2-2 | - | TRBV4-1 | - | TGCGCCAGCAGCCAAGGTACCCTAGCCGGGGAGCTGTTTTTT | CASSQGTLAGELFF
TRBJ2-7 | TRBD2 | TRBV25-1 | few | TGTGCCAGCGGAGGGGAGGGAGGGCAGTACTTC | CASGGEGGQYF
TRBJ1-4 | - | TRBV5-1 | - | TGCGCCAGCAGCTTGGGGCCGGGGAGGGCCTTAACTAATGAAAAACTGTTTTTT | CASSLGPGRALTNEKLFF